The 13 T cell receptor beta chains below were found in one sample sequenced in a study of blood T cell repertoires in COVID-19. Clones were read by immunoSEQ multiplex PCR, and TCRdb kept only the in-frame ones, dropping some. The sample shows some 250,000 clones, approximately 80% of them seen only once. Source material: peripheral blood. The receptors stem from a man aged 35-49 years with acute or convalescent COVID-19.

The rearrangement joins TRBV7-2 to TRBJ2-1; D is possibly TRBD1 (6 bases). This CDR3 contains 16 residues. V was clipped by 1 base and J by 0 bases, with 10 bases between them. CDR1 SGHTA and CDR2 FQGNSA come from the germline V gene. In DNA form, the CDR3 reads TGTGCCAGCAGCTTAGTGGGGGCTGGCTCCTACAATGAGCAGTTCTTC. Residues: CASSLVGAGSYNEQFF.

CDR3 region: CASKTGQGSLGYGYTF. CDR3 DNA: TGTGCCAGTAAGACGGGACAGGGATCCCTTGGATATGGCTACACCTTC. The chain links TRBV19 to TRBJ1-2; 9 bases align to TRBD1. Germline values: CDR1 LNHDA, CDR2 SQIVND (reference sequence). V shed 7 bases, J shed 5 bases, and the junction held 14 bases outside the gene matches. This CDR3 has 16 residues.

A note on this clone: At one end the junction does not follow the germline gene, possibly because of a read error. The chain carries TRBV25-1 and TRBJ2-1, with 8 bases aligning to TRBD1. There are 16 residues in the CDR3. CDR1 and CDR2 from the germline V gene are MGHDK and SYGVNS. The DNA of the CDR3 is TGTGCGAGCAAGGCCTCCAGGGGGCAGGGCCAGGGTGAGCAGTTCTTC. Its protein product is CASKASRGQGQGEQFF. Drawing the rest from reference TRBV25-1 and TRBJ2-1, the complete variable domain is EADIYQTPRYLVIGTGKKITLECSQTMGHDKMYWYQQDPGMELHLIHYSYGVNSTEKGDLSSESTVSRIRTEHFPLTLESARPSHTSQYLCASKASRGQGQGEQFFGPGTRLTVL.

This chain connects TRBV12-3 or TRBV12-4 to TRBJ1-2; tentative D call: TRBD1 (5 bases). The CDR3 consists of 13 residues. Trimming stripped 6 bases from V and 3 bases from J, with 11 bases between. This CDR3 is CASRNQGYYGYTF. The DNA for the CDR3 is TGTGCCAGCAGGAATCAGGGTTACTATGGCTACACCTTC.

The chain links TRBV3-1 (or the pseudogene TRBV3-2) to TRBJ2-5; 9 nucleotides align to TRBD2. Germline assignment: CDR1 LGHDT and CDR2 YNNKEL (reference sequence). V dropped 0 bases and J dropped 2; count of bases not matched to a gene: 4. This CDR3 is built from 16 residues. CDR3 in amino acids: CASSQDLGLAQETQYF. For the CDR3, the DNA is TGTGCCAGCAGCCAAGATCTGGGACTAGCACAAGAGACCCAGTACTTC.

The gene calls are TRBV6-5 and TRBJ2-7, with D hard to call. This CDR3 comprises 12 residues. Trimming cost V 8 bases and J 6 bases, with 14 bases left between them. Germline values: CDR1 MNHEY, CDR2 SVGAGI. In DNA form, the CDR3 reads TGTGCCAGCGGCTATACTACGATCGAGCAGTACTTC. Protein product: CASGYTTIEQYF.

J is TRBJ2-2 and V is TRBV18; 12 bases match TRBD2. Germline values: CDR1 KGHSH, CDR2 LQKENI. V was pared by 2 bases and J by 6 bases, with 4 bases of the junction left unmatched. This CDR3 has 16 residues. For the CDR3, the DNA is TGTGCCAGCTCACCAAACCTAGCGGGAGGGCCCGGGGAGCTGTTTTTT. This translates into CASSPNLAGGPGELFF.

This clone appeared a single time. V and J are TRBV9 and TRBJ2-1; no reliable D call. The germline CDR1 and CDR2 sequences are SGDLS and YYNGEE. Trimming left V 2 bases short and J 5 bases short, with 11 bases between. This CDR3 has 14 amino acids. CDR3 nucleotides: TGTGCCAGCAGCGTCCAGGCCCATAACAATGAGCAGTTCTTC. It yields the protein CASSVQAHNNEQFF.

CDR3 in amino acids: CASSLRGGRGYNEQFF. The CDR3 bases are TGTGCCAGCAGTTTACGGGGGGGTAGGGGCTACAATGAGCAGTTCTTC. This sequence joins TRBV27 and TRBJ2-1; 8 bases are a match to TRBD2. The CDR3 has 16 residues. With V trimmed by 2 bases and J by 3 bases, 6 bases remained unmatched. Per germline, CDR1 MNHEY and CDR2 SMNVEV (reference sequence).

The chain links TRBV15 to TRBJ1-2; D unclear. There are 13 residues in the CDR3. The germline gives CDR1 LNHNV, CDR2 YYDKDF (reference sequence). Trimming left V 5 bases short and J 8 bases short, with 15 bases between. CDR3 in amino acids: CATSSGRFGGYTF. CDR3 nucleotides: TGTGCCACCAGCTCAGGTCGATTTGGGGGCTACACCTTC. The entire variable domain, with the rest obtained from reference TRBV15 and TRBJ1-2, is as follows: DAMVIQNPRYQVTQFGKPVTLSCSQTLNHNVMYWYQQKSSQAPKLLFHYYDKDFNNEADTPDNFQSRRPNTSFCFLDIRSPGLGDTAMYLCATSSGRFGGYTFGSGTRLTVV.

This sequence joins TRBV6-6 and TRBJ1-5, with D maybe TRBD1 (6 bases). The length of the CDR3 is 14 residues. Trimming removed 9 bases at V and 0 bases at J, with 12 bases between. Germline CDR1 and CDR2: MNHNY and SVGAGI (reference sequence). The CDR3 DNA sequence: TGTGCCAGTCGACAGGTTAATAGCAATCAGCCCCAGCATTTT. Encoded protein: CASRQVNSNQPQHF.

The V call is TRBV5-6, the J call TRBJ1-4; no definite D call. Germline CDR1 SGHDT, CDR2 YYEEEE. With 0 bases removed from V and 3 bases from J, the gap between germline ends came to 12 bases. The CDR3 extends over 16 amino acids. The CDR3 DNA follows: TGTGCCAGCAGCTTGGGGGCTTCAGTTGCTAATGAAAAACTGTTTTTT. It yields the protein CASSLGASVANEKLFF.

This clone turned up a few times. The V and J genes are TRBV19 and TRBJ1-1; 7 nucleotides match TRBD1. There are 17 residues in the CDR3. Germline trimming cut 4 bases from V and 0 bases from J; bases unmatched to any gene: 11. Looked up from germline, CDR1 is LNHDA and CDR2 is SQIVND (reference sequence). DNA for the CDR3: TGTGCCAGTAGTACCCCGAAGGGGGCGACCATGAACACTGAAGCTTTCTTT. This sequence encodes CASSTPKGATMNTEAFF.